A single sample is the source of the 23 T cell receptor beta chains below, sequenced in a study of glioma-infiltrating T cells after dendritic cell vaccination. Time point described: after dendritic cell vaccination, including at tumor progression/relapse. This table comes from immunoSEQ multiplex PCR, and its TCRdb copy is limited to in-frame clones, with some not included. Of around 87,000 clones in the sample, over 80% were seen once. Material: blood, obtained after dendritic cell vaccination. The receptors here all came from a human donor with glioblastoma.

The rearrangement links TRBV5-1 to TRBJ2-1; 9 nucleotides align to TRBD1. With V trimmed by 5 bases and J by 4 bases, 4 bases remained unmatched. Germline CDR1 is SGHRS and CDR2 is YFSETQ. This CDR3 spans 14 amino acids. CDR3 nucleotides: TGCGCCAGCAGGGTCGGGACAGGGTACAATGAGCAGTTCTTC. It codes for CASRVGTGYNEQFF.

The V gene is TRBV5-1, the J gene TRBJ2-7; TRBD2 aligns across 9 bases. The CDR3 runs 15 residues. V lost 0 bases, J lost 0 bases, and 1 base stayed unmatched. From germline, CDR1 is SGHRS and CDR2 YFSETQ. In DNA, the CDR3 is TGCGCCAGCAGCTTGGGTAGCGGGAGCTCCTACGAGCAGTACTTC. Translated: CASSLGSGSSYEQYF.

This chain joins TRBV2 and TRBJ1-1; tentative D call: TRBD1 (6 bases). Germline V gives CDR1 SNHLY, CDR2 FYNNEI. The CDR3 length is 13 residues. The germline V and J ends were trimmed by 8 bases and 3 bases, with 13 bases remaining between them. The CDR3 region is CASPPGVDTEAFF. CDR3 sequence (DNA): TGTGCCAGCCCCCCAGGGGTTGACACTGAAGCTTTCTTT. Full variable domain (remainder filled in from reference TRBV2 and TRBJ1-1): EPEVTQTPSHQVTQMGQEVILRCVPISNHLYFYWYRQILGQKVEFLVSFYNNEISEKSEIFDDQFSVERPDGSNFTLKIRSTKLEDSAMYFCASPPGVDTEAFFGQGTRLTVV.

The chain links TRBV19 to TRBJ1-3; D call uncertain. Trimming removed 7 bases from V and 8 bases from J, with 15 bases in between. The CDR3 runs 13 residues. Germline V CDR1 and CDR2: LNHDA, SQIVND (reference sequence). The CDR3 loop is CASTKPPGYTIYF. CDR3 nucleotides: TGTGCCAGTACCAAACCCCCGGGATACACCATATATTTT. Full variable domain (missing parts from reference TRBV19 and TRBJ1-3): DGGITQSPKYLFRKEGQNVTLSCEQNLNHDAMYWYRQDPGQGLRLIYYSQIVNDFQKGDIAEGYSVSREKKESFPLTVTSAQKNPTAFYLCASTKPPGYTIYFGEGSWLTVV.

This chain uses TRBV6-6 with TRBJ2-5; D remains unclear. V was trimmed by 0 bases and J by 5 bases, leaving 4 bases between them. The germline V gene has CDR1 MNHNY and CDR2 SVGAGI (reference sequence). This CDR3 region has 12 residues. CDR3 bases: TGTGCCAGCAGTTACTCGAGCGAGACCCAGTACTTC. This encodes CASSYSSETQYF.

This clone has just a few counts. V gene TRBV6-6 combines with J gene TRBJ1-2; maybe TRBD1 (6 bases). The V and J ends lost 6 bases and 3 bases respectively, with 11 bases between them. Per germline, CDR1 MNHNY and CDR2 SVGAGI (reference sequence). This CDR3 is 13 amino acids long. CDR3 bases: TGTGCCAGCAGCCGAGGACAGTACTATGGCTACACCTTC. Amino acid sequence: CASSRGQYYGYTF.

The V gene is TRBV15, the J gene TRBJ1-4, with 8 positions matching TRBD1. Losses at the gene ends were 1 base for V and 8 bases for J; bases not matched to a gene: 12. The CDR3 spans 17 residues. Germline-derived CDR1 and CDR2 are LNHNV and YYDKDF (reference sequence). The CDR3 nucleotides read TGTGCCACCAGCAGAGGCGGACAGGGTTTGGAGGGCGAAAAACTGTTTTTT. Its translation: CATSRGGQGLEGEKLFF.

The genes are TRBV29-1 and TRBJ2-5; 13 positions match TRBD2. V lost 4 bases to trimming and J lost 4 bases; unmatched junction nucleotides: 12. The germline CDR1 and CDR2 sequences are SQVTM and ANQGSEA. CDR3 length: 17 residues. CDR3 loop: CSVVGTSGGAFRETQYF. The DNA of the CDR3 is TGCAGCGTTGTCGGCACTAGCGGGGGGGCTTTTCGAGAGACCCAGTACTTC.

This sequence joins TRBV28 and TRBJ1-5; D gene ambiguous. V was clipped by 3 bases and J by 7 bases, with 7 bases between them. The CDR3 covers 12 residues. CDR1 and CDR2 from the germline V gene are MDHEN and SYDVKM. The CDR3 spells CASSFVGQPQHF. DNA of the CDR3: TGTGCCAGCAGTTTCGTTGGCCAGCCCCAGCATTTT. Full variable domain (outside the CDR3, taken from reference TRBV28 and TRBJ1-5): DVKVTQSSRYLVKRTGEKVFLECVQDMDHENMFWYRQDPGLGLRLIYFSYDVKMKEKGDIPEGYSVSREKKERFSLILESASTNQTSMYLCASSFVGQPQHFGDGTRLSIL.

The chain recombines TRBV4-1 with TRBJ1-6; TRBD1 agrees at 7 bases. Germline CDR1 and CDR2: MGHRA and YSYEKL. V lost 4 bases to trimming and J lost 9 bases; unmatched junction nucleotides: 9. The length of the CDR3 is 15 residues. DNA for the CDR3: TGCGCCAGCAGCCTAGGCCCAGGGGGTGGTTCACCCCTCCACTTT. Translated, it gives CASSLGPGGGSPLHF.

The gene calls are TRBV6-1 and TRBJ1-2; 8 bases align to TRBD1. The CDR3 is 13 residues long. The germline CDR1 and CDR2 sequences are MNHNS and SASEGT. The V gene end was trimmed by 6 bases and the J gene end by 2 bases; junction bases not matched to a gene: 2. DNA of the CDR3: TGTGCCAGCAGATGGGACAGGAACTATGGCTACACCTTC. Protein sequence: CASRWDRNYGYTF.

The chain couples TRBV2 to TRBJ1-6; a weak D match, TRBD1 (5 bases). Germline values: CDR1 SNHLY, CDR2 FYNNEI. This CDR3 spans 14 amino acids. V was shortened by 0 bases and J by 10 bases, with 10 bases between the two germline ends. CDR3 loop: CASSEARGSSPLHF. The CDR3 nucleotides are TGTGCCAGCAGTGAAGCTAGGGGTAGCTCACCCCTCCACTTT.

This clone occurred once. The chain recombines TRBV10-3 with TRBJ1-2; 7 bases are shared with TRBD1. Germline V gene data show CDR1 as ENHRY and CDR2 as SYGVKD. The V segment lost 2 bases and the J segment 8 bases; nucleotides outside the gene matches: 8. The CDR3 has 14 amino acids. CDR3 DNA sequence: TGTGCCATCAGTGAGGGTTGGACAGGCAAAGGCTACACCTTC. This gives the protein CAISEGWTGKGYTF.

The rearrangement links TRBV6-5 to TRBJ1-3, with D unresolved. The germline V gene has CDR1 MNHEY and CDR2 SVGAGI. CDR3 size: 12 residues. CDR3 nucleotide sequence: TGTGCTAAGCAGGTCTCTGGAAACACCATATATTTT. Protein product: CAKQVSGNTIYF.

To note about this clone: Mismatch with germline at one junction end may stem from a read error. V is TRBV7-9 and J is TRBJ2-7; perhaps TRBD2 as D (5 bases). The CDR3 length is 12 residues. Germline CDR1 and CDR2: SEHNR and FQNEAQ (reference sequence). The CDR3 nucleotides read TGTGCCAGCAGCCCGGACTCCCACGAGCAGTACTTC. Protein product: CASSPDSHEQYF.

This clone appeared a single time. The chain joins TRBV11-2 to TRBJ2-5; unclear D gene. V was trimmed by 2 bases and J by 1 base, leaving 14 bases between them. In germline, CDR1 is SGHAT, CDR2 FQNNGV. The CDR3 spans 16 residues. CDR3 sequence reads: CASSLYVAISQETQYF. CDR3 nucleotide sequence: TGTGCCAGCAGCTTATATGTCGCGATATCCCAAGAGACCCAGTACTTC.

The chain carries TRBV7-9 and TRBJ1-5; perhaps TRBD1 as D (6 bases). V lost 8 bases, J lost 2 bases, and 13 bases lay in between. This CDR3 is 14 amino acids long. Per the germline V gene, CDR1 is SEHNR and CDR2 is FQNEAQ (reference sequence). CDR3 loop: CASAPPGGNQPQHF. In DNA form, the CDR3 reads TGTGCCAGCGCACCTCCAGGGGGCAATCAGCCCCAGCATTTT. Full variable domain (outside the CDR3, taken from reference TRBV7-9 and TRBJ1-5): DTGVSQNPRHKITKRGQNVTFRCDPISEHNRLYWYRQTLGQGPEFLTYFQNEAQLEKSRLLSDRFSAERPKGSFSTLEIQRTEQGDSAMYLCASAPPGGNQPQHFGDGTRLSIL.

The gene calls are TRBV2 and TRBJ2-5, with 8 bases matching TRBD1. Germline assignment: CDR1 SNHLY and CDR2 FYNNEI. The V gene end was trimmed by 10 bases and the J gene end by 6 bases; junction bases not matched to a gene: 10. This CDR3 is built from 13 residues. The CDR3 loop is CATRDRSGKTQYF. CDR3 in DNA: TGTGCCACCCGGGACAGGTCGGGGAAGACCCAGTACTTC.

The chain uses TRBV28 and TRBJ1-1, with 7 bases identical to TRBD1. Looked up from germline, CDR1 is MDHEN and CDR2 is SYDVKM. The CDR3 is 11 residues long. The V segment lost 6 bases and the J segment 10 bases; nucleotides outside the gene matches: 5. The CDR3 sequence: CASRKNRGAFF. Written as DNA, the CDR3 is TGTGCCAGCAGAAAAAACAGGGGAGCTTTCTTT.

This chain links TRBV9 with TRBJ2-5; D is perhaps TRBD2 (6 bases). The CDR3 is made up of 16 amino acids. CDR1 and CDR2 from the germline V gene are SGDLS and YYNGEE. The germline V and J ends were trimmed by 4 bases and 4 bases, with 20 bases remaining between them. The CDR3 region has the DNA TGTGCCAGCAGCCCCCCCTCCGATCCCGGGGGAGAGACCCAGTACTTC. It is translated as CASSPPSDPGGETQYF. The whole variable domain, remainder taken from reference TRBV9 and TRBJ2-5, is DSGVTQTPKHLITATGQRVTLRCSPRSGDLSVYWYQQSLDQGLQFLIQYYNGEERAKGNILERFSAQQFPDLHSELNLSSLELGDSALYFCASSPPSDPGGETQYFGPGTRLLVL.

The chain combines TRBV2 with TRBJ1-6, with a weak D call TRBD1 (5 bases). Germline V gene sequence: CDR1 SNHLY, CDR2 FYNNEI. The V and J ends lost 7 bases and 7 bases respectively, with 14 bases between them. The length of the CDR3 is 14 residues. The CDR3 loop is CASIIGGENSPLHF. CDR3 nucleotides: TGTGCCAGCATCATCGGGGGGGAAAATTCACCCCTCCACTTT. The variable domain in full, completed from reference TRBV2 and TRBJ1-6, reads EPEVTQTPSHQVTQMGQEVILRCVPISNHLYFYWYRQILGQKVEFLVSFYNNEISEKSEIFDDQFSVERPDGSNFTLKIRSTKLEDSAMYFCASIIGGENSPLHFGNGTRLTVT.

CDR3: CASSVQGANTEAFF. CDR3 DNA sequence: TGTGCCAGCAGTGTCCAGGGGGCGAACACTGAAGCTTTCTTT. The V call is TRBV2, the J call TRBJ1-1; 8 bases align to TRBD1. Per germline, CDR1 SNHLY and CDR2 FYNNEI. Trimming cost V 4 bases and J 1 base; bases outside gene matches: 2. The CDR3 covers 14 residues.

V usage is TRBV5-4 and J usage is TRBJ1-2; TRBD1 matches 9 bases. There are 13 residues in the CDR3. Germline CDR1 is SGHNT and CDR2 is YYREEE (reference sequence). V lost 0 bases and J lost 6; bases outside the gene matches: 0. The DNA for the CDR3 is TGTGCCAGCAGCTTGGGACAGGGGGATGGCTACACCTTC. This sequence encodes CASSLGQGDGYTF. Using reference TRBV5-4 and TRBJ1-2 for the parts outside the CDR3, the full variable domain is ETGVTQSPTHLIKTRGQQVTLRCSSQSGHNTVSWYQQALGQGPQFIFQYYREEENGRGNFPPRFSGLQFPNYSSELNVNALELDDSALYLCASSLGQGDGYTFGSGTRLTVV.